These T cell receptor beta chains were read from a single sample in a study of regulatory T cells in long-lasting Graves disease. TCRdb called the multiplex PCR reads again in MiXCR, with one record for every CDR3 protein. Here the sample spans a few hundred thousand distinct CDR3 sequences, about 13% being singletons. The same sample was also studied in work on T cells in Graves' hyperthyroidism and ophthalmopathy.

The starting material was peripheral blood mononuclear cells (PBMCs), obtained at new diagnosis, from a patient treated with antithyroid drugs. The receptors derive from a man under 40 with Graves disease. Both conserved end residues are part of each CDR3. Each record gives: V gene, D gene, clone size, J gene, CDR3 length, CDR3 DNA, CDR3 protein. D genes are given only for firm matches. Only part of the rows carry a size: once, few, many, or a class if the clone is expanded.

>TRBV3-1|-|many|TRBJ2-1|14
TGTGCCAGCAGCCTCGCGCAGTCCTACAATGAGCAGTTCTTC
CASSLAQSYNEQFF
>TRBV14|-|many|TRBJ2-1|15
TGTGCCAGCAGCCAAGGTTGGCTTGGAAGGGATGAGCAGTTCTTC
CASSQGWLGRDEQFF
>TRBV27|-|-|TRBJ2-1|18
TGTGCCACCGGGTTAGAACCCTCACTTAAAAGCTCCTACAATGAGCAGTTCTTC
CATGLEPSLKSSYNEQFF
>TRBV20-1|-|-|TRBJ2-2|12
TGCAGTGCTAGATCGGTCGCCGGGGAGCTGTTTTTT
CSARSVAGELFF
>TRBV25-1|-|many|TRBJ2-1|15
TGTGCCAGCAGTGAATATGCAGGGTCCTACAATGAGCAGTTCTTC
CASSEYAGSYNEQFF
>TRBV7-2|-|many|TRBJ2-7|13
TGTGCCAGCAGCTTTGTGGGGCCCTACGAGCAGTACTTC
CASSFVGPYEQYF
>TRBV7-9|-|few|TRBJ1-2|13
TGTGCCAGCAGCAAGGGAGGTCTCCATGGCTACACCTTC
CASSKGGLHGYTF
>TRBV20-1|TRBD2|many|TRBJ2-2|14
TGCAGTGCTAGGCGGGAGATAAATACCGGGGAGCTGTTTTTT
CSARREINTGELFF
>TRBV6-1|-|many|TRBJ2-3|14
TGTGCCAGCAGACTCCGGGACCGCACAGATACGCAGTATTTT
CASRLRDRTDTQYF
>TRBV10-3|TRBD2|many|TRBJ2-1|16
TGTGCCATCAGTGAAGGGAAACTAGCGGGAGGGAATGAGCAGTTCTTC
CAISEGKLAGGNEQFF